These 14 T cell receptor beta chains share one sample of origin, sequenced in a study of blood T cell repertoires in COVID-19. Using immunoSEQ multiplex PCR, the repertoire was profiled, and TCRdb retains in-frame clones only, with some absent. The table lists about 200,000 clones, 85% to 90% of them singletons. The sequenced material came from peripheral blood. These receptors all come from an elderly man with acute or convalescent COVID-19.

This chain connects TRBV28 to TRBJ2-4; possible D gene TRBD2, 5 bases. The CDR3 is 16 amino acids. Germline V lookup: CDR1 MDHEN, CDR2 SYDVKM. V was clipped by 6 bases and J by 5 bases, with 20 bases between them. The chain's CDR3 is CASRPRLFRGENIQYF. The CDR3 DNA reads TGTGCCAGCAGGCCGCGACTATTCCGTGGCGAAAACATTCAGTACTTC.

The chain has TRBV6-2 or TRBV6-3 and TRBJ2-1; D possibly corresponds to TRBD1 (6 bases). Germline V gene sequence: CDR1 MNHEY, CDR2 SVGEGT. This CDR3 has 13 residues. The ends were cut back, 0 bases at V and 7 bases at J, with 7 bases in the middle. The chain's CDR3 is CASSYSRGNEQFF. In nucleotides, the CDR3 is TGTGCCAGCAGTTACTCGAGGGGGAATGAGCAGTTCTTC.

The DNA of the CDR3 is TGTGCCAGCGGGTTAGGGGCGAACACTGAAGCTTTCTTT. As protein: CASGLGANTEAFF. The V gene is TRBV12-3 or TRBV12-4, the J gene TRBJ1-1; D is possibly TRBD1 (5 bases). The CDR3 has 13 amino acids. Trimming took 8 bases from V and 1 from J, leaving 11 bases between them.

This clone showed up just once. The chain combines TRBV2 with TRBJ1-1; D perhaps matches TRBD1 (6 bases). V lost 7 bases and J lost 4, with 16 bases in between. This CDR3 contains 14 residues. The germline V gene has CDR1 SNHLY and CDR2 FYNNEI. The CDR3, as DNA: TGTGCCAGCACCCAACAGGGACGGTTCACTGAAGCTTTCTTT. Protein: CASTQQGRFTEAFF.

The chain links TRBV11-3 to TRBJ2-3, with a weak D call TRBD1 (6 bases). CDR1 is SGHNT, CDR2 YENEEA, per germline. V shed 7 bases and J shed 9 bases, with 17 bases lying between them. The CDR3 totals 13 residues. CDR3 nucleotide sequence: TGTGCCAGCAACACCGACCCCACAGGGACGCAGTATTTT. The encoded protein is CASNTDPTGTQYF.

V and J are TRBV28 and TRBJ1-4, with D unclear. This CDR3 is 13 amino acids long. V lost 5 bases and J lost 8, with 12 bases in between. Germline-derived CDR1 and CDR2 are MDHEN and SYDVKM. CDR3 protein: CASSPSEREKLFF. The CDR3 bases are TGTGCCAGCAGTCCCTCTGAGAGGGAAAAACTGTTTTTT.

The chain joins TRBV29-1 to TRBJ1-2; 9 positions match TRBD1. The germline gives CDR1 SQVTM, CDR2 ANQGSEA. With 6 bases clipped from V and 6 bases from J, the junction kept 2 bases outside the gene matches. This CDR3 spans 11 amino acids. The DNA of the CDR3 is TGCAGCGTGGACAGGGGCCATGGCTACACCTTC. The encoded protein is CSVDRGHGYTF.

This clone is a singleton in its sample. This CDR3 is CASSRTSGNVAQYF. The CDR3 DNA is TGTGCCAGTAGTAGGACTAGCGGTAATGTTGCGCAGTATTTT. The chain has TRBV19 and TRBJ2-3; 10 nucleotides match TRBD2. Trimming cost V 4 bases and J 10 bases; bases outside gene matches: 8. The CDR3 runs to 14 residues. Germline CDR1 is LNHDA and CDR2 is SQIVND (reference sequence).

The genes are TRBV19 and TRBJ2-5; TRBD1 aligns across 9 bases. The CDR3 has 15 residues. Germline lookup yields CDR1 LNHDA and CDR2 SQIVND (reference sequence). Trimming took 5 bases from V and 1 from J; bases not matched to a gene: 5. The CDR3 here is CASSSQGAGQETQYF. CDR3 in DNA: TGTGCCAGTAGTTCACAGGGGGCCGGCCAAGAGACCCAGTACTTC.

The chain joins TRBV18 to TRBJ2-3; tentatively, D is TRBD2 (5 bases). Looked up from germline, CDR1 is KGHSH and CDR2 is LQKENI. The CDR3 covers 16 residues. V lost 0 bases and J lost 10, with 20 bases in between. CDR3 in DNA: TGTGCCAGCTCACCACCACCGAGTGGTGGAGGTCGGGCGCAGTATTTT. Translation: CASSPPPSGGGRAQYF.

This clone was detected only a few times. V gene TRBV6-2 or TRBV6-3 combines with J gene TRBJ2-6; D remains ambiguous. The CDR3 is 19 residues long. Germline loops: CDR1 MNHEY, CDR2 SVGEGT. Trimming stripped 7 bases from V and 3 bases from J, with 25 bases between. The CDR3 coding sequence is TGTGCCAGCACCCCTGCGCCCCGTGACTTTTTCCTTGGGGCCAACGTCCTGACTTTC. Its translation: CASTPAPRDFFLGANVLTF.

The chain is built from TRBV6-6 and TRBJ2-5; TRBD1 might be the D (5 bases). Trimming shortened V by 7 bases and J by 4 bases, and 10 bases separated the two germline ends. The CDR3 consists of 12 residues. Germline assignment: CDR1 MNHNY and CDR2 SVGAGI (reference sequence). The CDR3 DNA is TGTGCCAGCAAAGGGGCAGGAGAGACCCAGTACTTC. This gives the protein CASKGAGETQYF.

V gene TRBV4-1 combines with J gene TRBJ2-1; 16 bases are shared with TRBD2. Per germline, CDR1 MGHRA and CDR2 YSYEKL. The V and J ends lost 6 bases and 7 bases, in that order; junction bases with no gene match: 18. The CDR3 covers 20 residues. Written as DNA, the CDR3 is TGCGCCAGCAGTTATACAACCGGGACTAGCGGGAGGGGCCCGTATAATGAGCAGTTCTTC. Translating gives CASSYTTGTSGRGPYNEQFF.

V gene TRBV19 combines with J gene TRBJ2-3; D is undetermined. The germline V gene encodes CDR1 LNHDA and CDR2 SQIVND (reference sequence). V lost 5 bases, J lost 2 bases, and 14 bases lay in between. This CDR3 spans 15 amino acids. CDR3 sequence: CASSFPNEATDTQYF. CDR3 nucleotide sequence: TGTGCCAGTAGTTTTCCGAATGAGGCCACAGATACGCAGTATTTT.